This T cell receptor beta chain came from a study of T cells in Graves' hyperthyroidism and ophthalmopathy. This clonotype was picked up a small number of times. Its antigen remains unidentified. CDR1 and CDR2 from the germline V gene are SGHTA and FQGNSA. The CDR3 has 14 amino acids. V dropped 1 base and J dropped 1 base, with 7 bases sitting between them. Broader study findings: Ophthalmopathy and stable hyperthyroidism were separated by a 13 V-J model.

Researchers amplified the TCR beta CDR3 regions from RNA transcripts. An initial round of RT-PCR targeting the TCR CDR3 relied on the HTBI primer set. TCRdb re-called the multiplex PCR reads with MiXCR, one entry per CDR3 protein. The sample gives more than 550,000 distinct CDR3 sequences, roughly 45% of which show up once; less than 9% is in the top ten. The sequence came from an adult man with Graves' disease, either hyperthyroidism or ophthalmopathy (not recorded which). Material: peripheral blood or thyroid tissue (not recorded which). This chain links TRBV7-2 with TRBJ1-1; D unclear. This chain's CDR3 is CASSLEEGNTEAFF. The CDR3 nucleotides are TGTGCCAGCAGCTTAGAGGAGGGGAACACTGAAGCTTTCTTT.